This TCR beta chain is drawn from a study of cytomegalovirus exposure and HLA in healthy donors. Worth noting for this clone: The antigen is not known.

Looked up from germline, CDR1 is MNHNY and CDR2 is SVGAGI (reference sequence). Trimming at V came to 5 bases and at J to 4 bases, leaving 10 bases not matched to a gene. This CDR3 is 15 amino acids long. PCR used 60 Vbeta primers and 13 Jbeta primers. The method was immunoSEQ multiplex PCR; TCRdb's version includes in-frame clones alone and lacks a portion of them. The top ten clones hold approximately 24% of a sample with 60,000 to 70,000 clones, more than 70% of them seen once. Study conclusions and caveats: It was reported in a later analysis that an Asian-associated ancestry cluster showed fewer N-insertions than the approximately 670-donor mean.

This chain links TRBV6-6 with TRBJ1-1; the match to TRBD1 covers 7 bases. Sequenced input: PBMCs. The TCR originated in a woman in her 40s in good health and CMV-seropositive. CDR3 loop: CASSPNRQGRTEAFF. The CDR3 DNA reads as TGTGCCAGCAGTCCCAATCGACAGGGTCGCACTGAAGCTTTCTTT.